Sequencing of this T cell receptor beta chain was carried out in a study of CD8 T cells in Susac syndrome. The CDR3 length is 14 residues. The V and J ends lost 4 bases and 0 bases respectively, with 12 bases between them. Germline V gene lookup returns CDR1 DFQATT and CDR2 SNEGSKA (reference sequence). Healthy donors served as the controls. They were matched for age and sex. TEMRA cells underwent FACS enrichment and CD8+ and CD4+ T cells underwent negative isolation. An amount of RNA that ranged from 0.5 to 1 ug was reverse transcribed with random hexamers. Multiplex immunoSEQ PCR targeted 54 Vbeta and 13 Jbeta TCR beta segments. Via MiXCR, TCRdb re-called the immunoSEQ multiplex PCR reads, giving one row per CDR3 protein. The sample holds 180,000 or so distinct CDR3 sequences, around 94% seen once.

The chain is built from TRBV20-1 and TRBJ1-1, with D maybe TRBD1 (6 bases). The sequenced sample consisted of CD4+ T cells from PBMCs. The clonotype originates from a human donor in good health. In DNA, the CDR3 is TGCAGTGCTATTGATACAGGGTTGAACACTGAAGCTTTCTTT. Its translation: CSAIDTGLNTEAFF.